This entry concerns a single TCR beta chain. The antigen is undetermined. Data came from immunoSEQ multiplex PCR; TCRdb stores just in-frame clones and leaves some out. The data show more than 85,000 clones, approximately 94% seen once. The sample originates from a study of graft-versus-host responses after intestinal transplantation. Study context: Tacrolimus and steroids were given for two to three years to all recipients after anti-thymocyte globulin induction. Study results and limitations: Those patients showing graft-donor T cell macrochimerism displayed high graft-versus-host to host-versus-graft clonal ratios in allografts. Peak GvH clone levels in circulation were associated with early post-transplant HvG declines. Recipient marrow showed GvH clones, some seen first in ileum or blood.

Germline V gene sequence: CDR1 SQVTM, CDR2 ANQGSEA. V lost 3 bases and J 5 bases, leaving 17 bases between the germline ends. This CDR3 spans 14 amino acids. The rearrangement joins TRBV29-1 to TRBJ2-7; tentative D call: TRBD1 (6 bases). This TCR derives from a human donor who received an intestinal transplant. This sample comprised unstimulated CD8+ T cells sorted from spleen or lymph node cells, obtained before intestinal transplant. The CDR3 sequence is CSVDRGQGIDEQYF. The CDR3 DNA reads TGCAGCGTTGACAGGGGCCAGGGGATCGACGAGCAGTACTTC.